These T cell receptor beta chains were read from a single sample in a study of memory CD4+ T cells and cytomegalovirus serostatus. Clones were sequenced by immunoSEQ multiplex PCR, and TCRdb holds only the in-frame ones, with some missing. The table shows under 55,000 clones, with approximately 82% occurring only once. The sequencing input was memory CD4+ T cells from blood. The receptor set was obtained from an adult in good health and CMV-seropositive. CDR3s include the opening cysteine and the closing phenylalanine or tryptophan. A D gene is named only where the DNA matches it firmly. Clone size is not always given. Where it is, it says once, few, many or a class for expanded clones.

13	TRBV7-8	.	TRBD1	TRBJ2-5	CASTRDRQETQYF	TGTGCCAGCACGAGGGACAGGCAAGAGACCCAGTACTTC
16	TRBV27	.	.	TRBJ1-5	CASSPAGGQRNQPQHF	TGTGCCAGCAGTCCGGCCGGGGGGCAAAGGAATCAGCCCCAGCATTTT
13	TRBV27	.	.	TRBJ1-2	CASSLNRAYGYTF	TGTGCCAGCAGTTTGAACAGGGCCTATGGCTACACCTTC
15	TRBV7-3	.	TRBD2	TRBJ2-1	CASSPLAGGWDEQFF	TGTGCCAGCAGCCCCCTTGCGGGGGGCTGGGATGAGCAGTTCTTC
15	TRBV5-1	.	TRBD1	TRBJ2-5	CASGQGEGVRETQYF	TGCGCCAGCGGACAGGGAGAGGGAGTTCGAGAGACCCAGTACTTC
16	TRBV5-1	.	TRBD1	TRBJ2-7	CASSAGQPSGGYEQYF	TGCGCCAGCAGCGCCGGACAGCCATCAGGGGGTTACGAGCAGTACTTC
14	TRBV6-6	.	.	TRBJ1-4	CASSGNSKNEKLFF	TGTGCCAGCAGCGGGAACAGCAAGAATGAAAAACTGTTTTTT
14	TRBV28	.	TRBD1	TRBJ1-4	CASSQDRVNEKLFF	TGTGCCAGCAGCCAGGACAGGGTGAATGAAAAACTGTTTTTT
16	TRBV5-1	.	.	TRBJ2-6	CASSLDVLSGANVLTF	TGCGCCAGCAGCCTGGACGTACTCTCTGGGGCCAACGTCCTGACTTTC
12	TRBV7-2	.	.	TRBJ2-1	CASSTIANEQFF	TGTGCCAGCAGCACAATAGCAAATGAGCAGTTCTTC
16	TRBV29-1	.	TRBD1	TRBJ1-3	CSVKFGGTGAGNTIYF	TGCAGCGTTAAGTTTGGGGGGACAGGGGCTGGAAACACCATATATTTT
11	TRBV29-1	.	.	TRBJ2-7	CSVEGEDEQYF	TGCAGCGTTGAAGGGGAGGACGAGCAGTACTTC
14	TRBV10-1	.	.	TRBJ2-1	CASSESTRVNEQFF	TGCGCCAGCAGTGAAAGTACCCGTGTCAATGAGCAGTTCTTC
14	TRBV28	.	.	TRBJ1-2	CASSLGQSFHGYTF	TGTGCCAGCAGTTTAGGCCAATCCTTCCATGGCTACACCTTC
13	TRBV18	once	.	TRBJ1-6	CASSPQDNSPLHF	TGTGCCAGCTCACCACAGGATAATTCACCCCTCCACTTT
13	TRBV6-6	.	.	TRBJ2-3	CASSRGHSDTQYF	TGTGCCAGCAGCCGTGGGCACTCAGATACGCAGTATTTT
13	TRBV27	.	.	TRBJ1-1	CASSLEGGTEAFF	TGTGCCAGCAGTTTAGAAGGGGGAACTGAAGCTTTCTTT
13	TRBV5-8	.	.	TRBJ2-6	CASSLAGANVLTF	TGTGCCAGCAGCCTGGCCGGGGCCAACGTCCTGACTTTC
13	TRBV28	.	.	TRBJ1-5	CASRNSLNQPQHF	TGTGCCAGCAGGAACAGTCTAAATCAGCCCCAGCATTTT
16	TRBV28	.	TRBD2	TRBJ2-1	CASSFIPTSGYNEQFF	TGTGCCAGCAGTTTTATCCCCACTAGCGGATACAATGAGCAGTTCTTC
14	TRBV9	once	.	TRBJ2-3	CASKEGSSTDTQYF	TGTGCCAGCAAAGAGGGCTCTAGCACAGATACGCAGTATTTT
14	TRBV4-3	few	.	TRBJ2-7	CASSQEWQSNEQYF	TGCGCCAGCAGCCAAGAATGGCAAAGCAACGAGCAGTACTTC
12	TRBV5-6	.	.	TRBJ1-2	CASSLQSYGYTF	TGTGCCAGCAGCTTACAGAGCTATGGCTACACCTTC
18	TRBV9	.	TRBD2	TRBJ2-3	CASSVDGGASGSTDTQYF	TGTGCCAGCAGCGTAGACGGGGGGGCTAGCGGGAGCACAGATACGCAGTATTTT
16	TRBV7-2	.	TRBD1	TRBJ2-3	CASSPGTGGPQRTQYF	TGTGCCAGCAGCCCCGGGACAGGGGGACCCCAGCGAACGCAGTATTTT
14	TRBV18	.	.	TRBJ2-1	CASSPSGGANEQFF	TGTGCCAGCTCACCCAGCGGTGGGGCCAACGAGCAGTTCTTC
16	TRBV5-1	.	.	TRBJ2-7	CASSSGPRHEVYEQYF	TGCGCCAGCAGCTCGGGGCCGAGGCACGAAGTCTACGAGCAGTACTTC
14	TRBV7-3	.	TRBD1	TRBJ1-1	CASSLDRASTEAFF	TGTGCCAGCAGCTTGGACAGGGCGTCCACTGAAGCTTTCTTT
15	TRBV14	.	TRBD1	TRBJ1-4	CASSPPGTGLEKLFF	TGTGCCAGCAGCCCCCCCGGGACAGGGCTCGAAAAACTGTTTTTT
15	TRBV10-1	.	TRBD2	TRBJ2-1	CASSDPSGMGNEQFF	TGCGCCAGCAGTGATCCTAGCGGGATGGGAAATGAGCAGTTCTTC
14	TRBV2	.	TRBD1	TRBJ1-5	CASSGDRVNQPQHF	TGTGCCAGCAGTGGGGACAGGGTCAATCAGCCCCAGCATTTT
11	TRBV5-6	.	.	TRBJ2-1	CASSVRYEQFF	TGTGCCAGCAGCGTGCGATATGAGCAGTTCTTC
14	TRBV5-8	.	.	TRBJ2-1	CASSLSRVNNEQFF	TGTGCCAGCAGCTTGTCCAGAGTTAACAATGAGCAGTTCTTC
12	TRBV5-4	.	.	TRBJ2-1	CASRRGGGTQFF	TGTGCCAGCAGACGTGGAGGGGGGACCCAGTTCTTC
15	TRBV7-2	.	.	TRBJ2-1	CASSPRLLGRDEQFF	TGTGCCAGCAGCCCCCGCCTCCTCGGGAGAGATGAGCAGTTCTTC
13	TRBV18	.	TRBD1	TRBJ1-4	CASSPGQDEKLFF	TGTGCCAGCTCACCGGGACAGGATGAAAAACTGTTTTTT
15	TRBV7-9	.	.	TRBJ2-6	CASSRQSSGANVLTF	TGTGCCAGCAGCCGCCAGAGCTCTGGGGCCAACGTCCTGACTTTC
15	TRBV6-6	.	TRBD1	TRBJ2-7	CASTPTRDRMGEQYF	TGTGCCAGCACACCGACCCGGGACAGGATGGGGGAGCAGTACTTC